This T cell receptor beta chain stems from a study of liver allograft versus peripheral blood T cells. Study at large: Comparing T cell receptor repertoires in transplanted livers with those in recipients' peripheral blood was part of the design.

This clonotype was seen ten or more times. A junction end diverges from the germline sequence, so it may reflect a read error. The CDR3 runs 12 residues. The germline V gene encodes CDR1 SGHTA and CDR2 FQGNSA. TCRdb fed the reads into MiXCR, producing one record per CDR3 protein. The data show about 13,000 distinct CDR3 sequences, approximately 20% seen once. The chain links TRBV7-2 to TRBJ2-3; D unclear. This sequence was found in a human patient who had a liver transplant. The graft donor may have given rise to some T cells. DNA of the CDR3: TGTGCCAGCAGCGCTTCCGCAGAGACGCAGTATTTT. Translation gives CASSASAETQYF.